The next 19 T cell receptor beta chains were all read from a single sample in a study of response to subunit inactivated influenza vaccine (dated by TCRdb to the late 2010s). The protocol used for the library was RT-PCR. The instrument given in TCRdb is Illumina HiSeq 2500. TCRdb reworked the public reads: Q25 trimming with fastp, MiXCR clone assembly, productive beta chains retained. Entries are consolidated by CDR3 protein sequence, retaining the most common genes and DNA. For this sample the table gives around 650,000 distinct CDR3 sequences, of which about a sixth were detected only once. The top ten clones comprise about 9.9% of the sample. Material: PBMCs from blood, obtained 12 days after vaccination. The receptor set was obtained from a man in his fifties who received an inactivated influenza vaccine. Donor details come from another sample of the same person, matched by shared clones.

This clonotype came up a few times. The chain uses TRBV7-2 and TRBJ2-6; no definite D call. The CDR3 consists of 16 residues. Germline assignment: CDR1 SGHTA and CDR2 FQGNSA. Trimming left V 0 bases short and J 0 bases short, with 6 bases between. CDR3 in DNA: TGTGCCAGCAGCTTAGCCACGCGCTCTGGGGCCAACGTCCTGACTTTC. It yields the protein CASSLATRSGANVLTF.

As concerns this clonotype: The junction differs from germline at one of its ends, possibly a read error. The chain recombines TRBV12-3 or TRBV12-4 with TRBJ2-7; D possibly corresponds to TRBD2 (7 bases). This CDR3 spans 12 amino acids. The CDR3 DNA follows: TGTGCCAGCAGCCGACGGGGGGACACCTTGAACTTC. This gives the protein CASSRRGDTLNF.

This clonotype appeared a few times. V and J are TRBV6-1 and TRBJ1-1; possibly TRBD1 for D (5 bases). Germline V CDR1 and CDR2: MNHNS, SASEGT. CDR3 size: 13 residues. V lost 6 bases, J lost 3 bases, and 11 bases lay in between. Here the CDR3 DNA reads TGTGCCAGCAGCTTGGGGCTTTACACTGAAGCTTTCTTT. It is translated as CASSLGLYTEAFF.

This clonotype has only a few counts. This chain links TRBV18 with TRBJ1-5, with D possibly matching TRBD1 (6 bases). CDR1 KGHSH and CDR2 LQKENI come from the germline V gene. V was clipped by 6 bases and J by 3 bases, with 12 bases between them. CDR3 length: 14 residues. The DNA for the CDR3 is TGTGCCAGCTCCCCCCCAGGGGACAATCAGCCCCAGCATTTT. It encodes CASSPPGDNQPQHF.

This clonotype appeared a few times. A junction boundary mismatches the germline segment, possibly from a read error. The V and J genes are TRBV7-9 and TRBJ2-1; 11 nucleotides match TRBD2. The CDR3 covers 16 residues. Germline CDR1 SEHNR, CDR2 FQNEAQ (reference sequence). Here the CDR3 reads CASSLGTSGDYNEQFF. CDR3 sequence (DNA): TGCGCCAGCAGCTTGGGGACTAGCGGAGACTACAATGAGCAGTTCTTC.

The chain is built from TRBV9 and TRBJ2-5; 9 nucleotides agree with TRBD1. The CDR3 covers 14 residues. V trimming: 6 bases; J trimming: 7 bases; junction bases outside the gene matches: 10. Germline-derived CDR1 and CDR2 are SGDLS and YYNGEE. The CDR3 here is CASTPGGQGRTQYF. The CDR3 bases are TGTGCCAGCACTCCAGGGGGACAGGGTCGGACCCAGTACTTC.

This clonotype showed up many times. The chain is built from TRBV12-3 or TRBV12-4 and TRBJ2-2; possibly TRBD2 for D (6 bases). This CDR3 spans 12 amino acids. Trimming pared 8 bases from V and 7 bases from J, leaving 11 bases between. The CDR3 sequence: CASRYSGGELFF. CDR3 coding DNA: TGTGCCAGCCGGTATAGCGGCGGGGAGCTGTTTTTT.

In its sample, this clonotype was seen a few times. The rearrangement joins TRBV12-3 or TRBV12-4 to TRBJ2-5; D remains ambiguous. V dropped 6 bases and J dropped 5 bases, with 10 bases sitting between them. This CDR3 is built from 12 residues. In nucleotides, the CDR3 is TGTGCCAGCAGCCTGGTCGCGGAGACCCAGTACTTC. As protein: CASSLVAETQYF.

In its sample, this clonotype was seen once. This sequence joins TRBV30 and TRBJ1-1; D is uncertain. CDR1 GTSNPN and CDR2 SVGIG come from the germline V gene (reference sequence). Trimming removed 1 base from V and 6 bases from J, with 6 bases in between. This CDR3 region has 11 residues. The CDR3 loop reads CAWSDLSEAFF. CDR3 sequence (DNA): TGTGCCTGGAGTGACTTATCTGAAGCTTTCTTT.

The J gene is TRBJ2-1, the V gene TRBV12-3 or TRBV12-4; TRBD1 is a possible D gene (6 bases). V was cut by 5 bases and J by 2 bases, with 13 bases left in between. This CDR3 is 15 amino acids long. The CDR3 sequence is CASSAGWDTYNEQFF. In DNA, the CDR3 is TGTGCCAGCAGTGCAGGCTGGGACACCTACAATGAGCAGTTCTTC.

V usage is TRBV5-1 and J usage is TRBJ1-5, with D tentatively TRBD1 (5 bases). The germline CDR1 and CDR2 sequences are SGHRS and YFSETQ. The CDR3 consists of 15 residues. V gave up 4 bases and J gave up 1 base, with 12 bases separating them. Written as DNA, the CDR3 is TGCGCCAGCAGCGATACAGGCGGGAGCAATCAGCCCCAGCATTTT. Translation: CASSDTGGSNQPQHF.

This clonotype has just a few counts. This rearrangement joins TRBV12-3 or TRBV12-4 to TRBJ2-7; 11 positions match TRBD2. The CDR3 consists of 17 residues. V trimming: 3 bases; J trimming: 1 base; junction bases outside the gene matches: 8. The chain's CDR3 is CASSFATLAGGSYEQYF. Written as DNA, the CDR3 is TGTGCCAGCAGTTTTGCCACTCTAGCGGGAGGATCCTACGAGCAGTACTTC.

This clonotype was counted at least ten times. The rearrangement links TRBV20-1 to TRBJ1-2, with unresolved D. The V end was cut by 5 bases, the J end by 4 bases, with 11 bases between. The CDR3 consists of 12 residues. Looked up from germline, CDR1 is DFQATT and CDR2 is SNEGSKA (reference sequence). The CDR3 protein is CSAPVKVYGYTF. The CDR3 coding sequence is TGCAGTGCTCCCGTCAAAGTCTATGGCTACACCTTC.

This clonotype was detected only a few times. This chain links TRBV18 with TRBJ1-2; the D is unclear. V was pared by 3 bases and J by 7 bases, with 15 bases between. The CDR3 is 14 residues long. Germline V gene sequence: CDR1 KGHSH, CDR2 LQKENI. The CDR3 region is CASSPRDGGSGYTF. CDR3 nucleotides: TGTGCCAGCTCACCCCGCGACGGAGGCTCTGGCTACACCTTC. Drawing the rest from reference TRBV18 and TRBJ1-2, the complete variable domain is NAGVMQNPRHLVRRRGQEARLRCSPMKGHSHVYWYRQLPEEGLKFMVYLQKENIIDESGMPKERFSAEFPKEGPSILRIQQVVRGDSAAYFCASSPRDGGSGYTFGSGTRLTVV.

This clonotype was counted many times. The V gene is TRBV5-5, the J gene TRBJ1-4; 9 positions agree with TRBD1. This CDR3 spans 15 amino acids. Germline V CDR1 and CDR2: SGHKS, YYEKEE (reference sequence). Trimming at V came to 3 bases and at J to 6 bases, leaving 6 bases not matched to a gene. Here the CDR3 DNA reads TGTGCCAGCAGCTGGACAGGGGCGAATGATGAAAAACTGTTTTTT. This encodes CASSWTGANDEKLFF.

This chain joins TRBV25-1 and TRBJ2-7; no definite D call. CDR1 and CDR2 from the germline V gene are MGHDK and SYGVNS. With 7 bases removed from V and 0 bases from J, the gap between germline ends came to 19 bases. The CDR3 totals 16 residues. The CDR3 sequence: CASNKRSARTSYEQYF. The CDR3 DNA reads TGTGCCAGCAACAAGAGGTCTGCCAGGACCTCCTACGAGCAGTACTTC.

V and J are TRBV5-1 and TRBJ2-1; D may be TRBD1 (6 bases). There are 14 residues in the CDR3. Germline V gives CDR1 SGHRS, CDR2 YFSETQ. V lost 5 bases to trimming and J lost 4 bases, with 13 bases between them. The CDR3 spells CASSFEGQYNEQFF. CDR3 nucleotides: TGCGCCAGCAGTTTCGAGGGACAATACAATGAGCAGTTCTTC.

This clonotype has only a few counts. This chain uses TRBV19 with TRBJ2-1; 9 nucleotides match TRBD1. The CDR3 length is 12 residues. Germline V gene lookup returns CDR1 LNHDA and CDR2 SQIVND (reference sequence). The CDR3 loop reads CANRGRSNEQFF. The CDR3 nucleotides are TGTGCAAACAGGGGGCGATCCAATGAGCAGTTCTTC.

This clonotype was seen more than once but under ten times. The genes are TRBV4-1 and TRBJ2-7; TRBD1 matches 7 bases. Looked up from germline, CDR1 is MGHRA and CDR2 is YSYEKL. Trimming removed 2 bases from V and 3 bases from J; junction bases left unmatched: 4. CDR3 length: 14 amino acids. The CDR3 DNA is TGCGCCAGCAGCCAATGGGGACAGCGCTACGAGCAGTACTTC. As protein: CASSQWGQRYEQYF.